Described below is a single T cell receptor beta chain sequence and its context. Sequencing was performed with immunoSEQ multiplex PCR; in TCRdb, only in-frame clones are kept and a portion is missing. The sample has 60,000 to 70,000 clones, 91% seen once; the top ten hold about 2%. These data are taken from a study of T cell changes during pregnancy in multiple sclerosis. This CDR3 is built from 15 residues. Trimming left V 7 bases short and J 3 bases short, with 15 bases between. Germline assignment: CDR1 MNHEY and CDR2 SVGAGI. The chain links TRBV6-5 to TRBJ1-4; D is possibly TRBD1 (6 bases). The source was peripheral blood, collected in the third trimester of pregnancy. The TCR originated in a female donor in good health, enrolled as a control in a pregnancy study. DNA for the CDR3: TGTGCCAGCAATAGGGGGGGACATGCTAATGAAAAACTGTTTTTT. Its protein is CASNRGGHANEKLFF.